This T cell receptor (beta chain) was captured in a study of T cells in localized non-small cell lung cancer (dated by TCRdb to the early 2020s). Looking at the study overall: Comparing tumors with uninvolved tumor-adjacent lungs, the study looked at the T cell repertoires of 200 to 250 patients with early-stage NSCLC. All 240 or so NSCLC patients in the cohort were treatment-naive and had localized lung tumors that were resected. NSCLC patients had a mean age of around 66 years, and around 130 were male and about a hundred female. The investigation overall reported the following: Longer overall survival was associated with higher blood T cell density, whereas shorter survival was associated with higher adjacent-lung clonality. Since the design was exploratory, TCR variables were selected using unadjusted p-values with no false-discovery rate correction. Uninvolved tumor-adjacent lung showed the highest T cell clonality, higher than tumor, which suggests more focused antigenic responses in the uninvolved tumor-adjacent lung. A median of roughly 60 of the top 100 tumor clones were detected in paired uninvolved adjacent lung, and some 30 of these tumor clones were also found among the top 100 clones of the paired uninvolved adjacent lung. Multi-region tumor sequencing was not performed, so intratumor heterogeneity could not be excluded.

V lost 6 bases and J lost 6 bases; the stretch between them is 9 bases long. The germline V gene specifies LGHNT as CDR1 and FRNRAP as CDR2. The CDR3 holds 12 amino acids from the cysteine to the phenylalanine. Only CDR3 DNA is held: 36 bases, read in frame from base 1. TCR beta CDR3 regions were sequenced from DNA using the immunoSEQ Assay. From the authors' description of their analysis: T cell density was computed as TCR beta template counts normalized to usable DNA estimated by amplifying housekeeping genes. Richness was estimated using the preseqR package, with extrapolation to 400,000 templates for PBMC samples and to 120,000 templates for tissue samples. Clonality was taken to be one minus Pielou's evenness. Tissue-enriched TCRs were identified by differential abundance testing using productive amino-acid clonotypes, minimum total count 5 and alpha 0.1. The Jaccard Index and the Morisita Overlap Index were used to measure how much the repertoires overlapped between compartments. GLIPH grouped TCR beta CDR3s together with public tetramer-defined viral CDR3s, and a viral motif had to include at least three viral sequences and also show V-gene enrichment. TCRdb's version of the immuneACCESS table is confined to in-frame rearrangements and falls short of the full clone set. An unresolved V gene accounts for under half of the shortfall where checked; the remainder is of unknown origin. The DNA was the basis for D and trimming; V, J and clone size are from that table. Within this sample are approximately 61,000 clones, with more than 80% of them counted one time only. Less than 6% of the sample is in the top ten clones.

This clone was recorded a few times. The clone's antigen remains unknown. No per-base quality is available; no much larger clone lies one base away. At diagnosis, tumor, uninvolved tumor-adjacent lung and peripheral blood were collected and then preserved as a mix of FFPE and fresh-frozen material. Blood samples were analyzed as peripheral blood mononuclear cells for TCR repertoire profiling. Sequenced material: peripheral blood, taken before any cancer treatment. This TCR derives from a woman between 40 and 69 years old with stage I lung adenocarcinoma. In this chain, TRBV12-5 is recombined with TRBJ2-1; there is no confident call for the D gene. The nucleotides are TGTGCTAGTGGCCCGTCTCTCAATGAGCAGTTCTTC. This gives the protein CASGPSLNEQFF.